The 15 T cell receptor beta chains given below trace back to one sample, sequenced in a study of blood T cells in healthy people across ages. Using a J-beta primer mix together with a sample-barcoded 5' primer, a second PCR was run for 7 to 11 cycles. TCRdb reanalysed the 5' RACE reads using MiXCR and keeps one entry per CDR3 protein. The data show hundreds of thousands of distinct CDR3 sequences, roughly 60% seen once. Specimen: blood. The receptors originated from a man aged 25 to 40 in good health.

This chain links TRBV10-3 with TRBJ2-7; D possibly corresponds to TRBD1 (6 bases). Germline CDR1 ENHRY, CDR2 SYGVKD. The length of the CDR3 is 14 residues. Trimming left V 7 bases short and J 0 bases short, with 13 bases between. The DNA for the CDR3 is TGTGCCATCAAACAACAGGGCGACTCCTACGAGCAGTACTTC. Protein product: CAIKQQGDSYEQYF.

The chain carries TRBV27 and TRBJ2-3; possibly TRBD1 or TRBD2 for D (5 bases each). The germline V gene has CDR1 MNHEY and CDR2 SMNVEV (reference sequence). Between the trimmed V and J ends, which lost 0 bases and 2 bases, there was a span of 12 bases. The CDR3 length is 16 residues. CDR3 amino acids: CASSLSPPGLTDTQYF. CDR3 bases: TGTGCCAGCAGTTTATCCCCCCCGGGGCTCACAGATACGCAGTATTTT.

This chain connects TRBV29-1 to TRBJ1-5; no clear D. CDR3 length equals 14 residues. Germline-derived CDR1 and CDR2 are SQVTM and ANQGSEA. Deletions cut 7 bases from V and 0 bases from J, with 13 bases between. Here the CDR3 reads CSAPPDPSNQPQHF. The DNA of the CDR3 is TGCAGCGCCCCCCCGGACCCTAGCAATCAGCCCCAGCATTTT.

This clonotype was observed a handful of times. The J gene is TRBJ2-4, the V gene TRBV5-1, with no clear D. The V end was cut by 4 bases, the J end by 5 bases, with 13 bases between. CDR3 length equals 14 residues. Germline CDR1 is SGHRS and CDR2 is YFSETQ. This chain's CDR3 is CASSMSPGQNIQYF. The CDR3 nucleotides read TGCGCCAGCAGCATGTCCCCCGGGCAAAACATTCAGTACTTC.

The V and J genes are TRBV10-3 and TRBJ2-4; TRBD1 is a possible D gene (6 bases). The DNA end favors TRBJ2-5, so the J call may be wrong. Germline CDR1 and CDR2: ENHRY and SYGVKD. This CDR3 is built from 12 residues. CDR3 coding DNA: TGTGCCATTGAGGACAGAGAAGAGACCCAGTACTTC. This encodes CAIEDREETQYF.

The CDR3 region is CASSYPADRGVSNQPQHF. CDR3 DNA sequence: TGTGCCAGCAGTTACCCGGCGGACAGGGGAGTCTCCAATCAGCCCCAGCATTTT. V gene TRBV27 combines with J gene TRBJ1-5; 9 bases agree with TRBD1. Germline values: CDR1 MNHEY, CDR2 SMNVEV (reference sequence). CDR3 length equals 18 residues. J lost 3 bases, V lost 4 bases, and 13 bases had no gene match.

V and J are TRBV4-3 and TRBJ1-1, with 7 bases lining up with TRBD1. The CDR3 has 17 residues. Trimming took 2 bases from V and 2 from J; bases not matched to a gene: 11. In germline, CDR1 is LGHNA, CDR2 YSLEER. The CDR3 coding sequence is TGCGCCAGCAGCCAATACGCGTTGGGGACAGTAAACACTGAAGCTTTCTTT. Residues: CASSQYALGTVNTEAFF.

In its sample, this clonotype was seen a few times. This chain links TRBV29-1 with TRBJ1-1; 7 bases match TRBD1. Per germline, CDR1 SQVTM and CDR2 ANQGSEA. The CDR3 totals 16 residues. J gave up 0 bases and V 3 bases, and 10 bases lay outside the gene matches. DNA for the CDR3: TGCAGCGTTGATAATCCGACAGGGTTGGTGAACACTGAAGCTTTCTTT. As protein: CSVDNPTGLVNTEAFF.

The V gene is TRBV3-1, the J gene TRBJ1-6; 12 nucleotides align to TRBD1. V lost 6 bases and J lost 10; bases outside the gene matches: 4. This CDR3 is 14 amino acids long. CDR1 and CDR2 (germline): LGHDT, YNNKEL (reference sequence). The CDR3 DNA follows: TGTGCCAGCAGGGGACAGGGGGCTTTGTCACCCCTCCACTTT. It yields the protein CASRGQGALSPLHF.

The chain couples TRBV28 to TRBJ2-2, with TRBD1 matching over 8 bases. With V trimmed by 3 bases and J by 6 bases, 6 bases remained unmatched. The V gene's germline CDR1 is MDHEN and CDR2 SYDVKM. The CDR3 totals 15 residues. In nucleotides, the CDR3 is TGTGCCAGCAGTTTGACAGGGGTTAGTTCCGGGGAGCTGTTTTTT. Protein: CASSLTGVSSGELFF.

J is TRBJ1-2 and V is TRBV6-2 or TRBV6-3; D remains unclear. The CDR3 is made up of 14 amino acids. The germline V gene has CDR1 MNHEY and CDR2 SVGEGT. V was cut by 4 bases and J by 0 bases, with 9 bases left in between. CDR3 in amino acids: CASSSTDANYGYTF. The DNA for the CDR3 is TGTGCCAGCAGTTCTACAGACGCTAACTATGGCTACACCTTC.

This rearrangement joins TRBV9 to TRBJ1-2; D gene ambiguous. This CDR3 is 12 amino acids long. The germline V gene has CDR1 SGDLS and CDR2 YYNGEE. With 0 bases removed from V and 3 bases from J, the gap between germline ends came to 3 bases. CDR3: CASSVVDYGYTF. CDR3 nucleotide sequence: TGTGCCAGCAGCGTAGTCGACTATGGCTACACCTTC.

The chain couples TRBV2 to TRBJ1-6; D gene ambiguous. Germline V gene data show CDR1 as SNHLY and CDR2 as FYNNEI. V lost 3 bases and J lost 11, with 8 bases in between. The CDR3 runs 12 residues. The CDR3, as DNA: TGTGCCAGCAGTGATATAGGAGCACCCCTCCACTTT. This encodes CASSDIGAPLHF.

The J gene is TRBJ1-5, the V gene TRBV30, with 11 bases matching TRBD1. V lost 1 base to trimming and J lost 7 bases; unmatched junction nucleotides: 3. This CDR3 comprises 14 residues. Germline CDR1 GTSNPN, CDR2 SVGIG (reference sequence). For the CDR3, the DNA is TGTGCCTGGAGTGGAGGGACAGGGGGACAGCCCCAGCATTTT. Its protein is CAWSGGTGGQPQHF.

J is TRBJ2-2 and V is TRBV7-3; maybe TRBD2 (7 bases). Looked up from germline, CDR1 is SGHTA and CDR2 is FQGTGA. Trimming cost V 1 base and J 7 bases, with 16 bases left between them. The CDR3 consists of 16 residues. DNA of the CDR3: TGTGCCAGCAGCTTAAGAGGGGGGGCCTTTAACGGGGAGCTGTTTTTT. It translates to CASSLRGGAFNGELFF.